Listed below are T cell receptor beta chains from one sample, sequenced in a study of T-cell reconstitution after alpha-beta-depleted transplantation in children. One entry per CDR3 protein results from TCRdb running MiXCR on the PCR reads. The repertoire holds over 150,000 distinct CDR3 sequences, with 6.3% as singletons. This specimen consisted of PBMCs, obtained before TCRalphabeta/CD19-depleted stem cell transplant. The source of these receptors is a girl under two years old with combined immunodeficiency, due to receive a stem cell transplant. The CDR3 runs from the conserved cysteine through the conserved F or W. Fields, in order: V gene, clone size, D gene, J gene, CDR3 DNA, CDR3 protein. The D gene is left open where the match is weak. Size tells how often a clone was seen (once, few, many) or the class of an expanded clone, and some rows leave it out.

v_call: TRBV4-2; clone_size: many; d_call: TRBD2; j_call: TRBJ2-1; cdr3_nt: TGTGCCAGCAGCCAATATAGCGGGAGGGCATTGGGCGATGAGCAGTTCTTC; cdr3_aa: CASSQYSGRALGDEQFF
v_call: TRBV7-6; clone_size: few; d_call: -; j_call: TRBJ2-7; cdr3_nt: TGTGCCAGCAGCCCCTCCGGCGACGAGCAGTACTTC; cdr3_aa: CASSPSGDEQYF
v_call: TRBV29-1; clone_size: many; d_call: -; j_call: TRBJ2-1; cdr3_nt: TGCAGCGTTGAGGGAATAAAGTTTTATACTAATGAGCAGTTCTTC; cdr3_aa: CSVEGIKFYTNEQFF
v_call: TRBV28; clone_size: many; d_call: TRBD2; j_call: TRBJ2-5; cdr3_nt: TGTGCCAGCAGTGGGGACTATACCGAAGAGACCCAGTACTTC; cdr3_aa: CASSGDYTEETQYF
v_call: TRBV7-9; clone_size: few; d_call: -; j_call: TRBJ2-7; cdr3_nt: TGTGCCAGCACCACCCCGGGGGAATACGAGCAGTACTTC; cdr3_aa: CASTTPGEYEQYF
v_call: TRBV20-1; clone_size: many; d_call: -; j_call: TRBJ2-2; cdr3_nt: TGCAGTGCTAGAGATTCTCTAGTGCGCGCCGGGGAGCTGTTTTTT; cdr3_aa: CSARDSLVRAGELFF
v_call: TRBV7-2; clone_size: many; d_call: -; j_call: TRBJ2-2; cdr3_nt: TGTGCCAGCAGCTTAGCCCCGACGGCTCGGAAGGCCGGGGAGCTGTTTTTT; cdr3_aa: CASSLAPTARKAGELFF
v_call: TRBV18; clone_size: few; d_call: -; j_call: TRBJ2-3; cdr3_nt: TGTGCCAGCTCACCACGTACCACAGATACGCAGTATTTT; cdr3_aa: CASSPRTTDTQYF
v_call: TRBV5-1; clone_size: many; d_call: TRBD2; j_call: TRBJ2-1; cdr3_nt: TGCGCCAGCAGCTCAGGACTAGCGGACTACAATGAGCAGTTCTTC; cdr3_aa: CASSSGLADYNEQFF
v_call: TRBV4-2; clone_size: -; d_call: -; j_call: TRBJ2-7; cdr3_nt: TGTGCCAGCAGCCCGGGACTCGTCTGCTGCGAGCAGTACTTC; cdr3_aa: CASSPGLVCCEQYF
v_call: TRBV5-1; clone_size: many; d_call: TRBD1; j_call: TRBJ2-7; cdr3_nt: TGCGCCAGCAGCTCGTCCGGGACAGGGGCCTACGAGCAGTACTTC; cdr3_aa: CASSSSGTGAYEQYF
v_call: TRBV28; clone_size: many; d_call: -; j_call: TRBJ2-3; cdr3_nt: TGTGCCAGCAGTGGACGGGATAGCACAGATACGCAGTATTTT; cdr3_aa: CASSGRDSTDTQYF
v_call: TRBV13; clone_size: many; d_call: TRBD1; j_call: TRBJ2-1; cdr3_nt: TGTGCCAGCAGCGGGGACAGGGGGCGAGGGCAGTTCTTC; cdr3_aa: CASSGDRGRGQFF
v_call: TRBV7-8; clone_size: many; d_call: TRBD1; j_call: TRBJ2-5; cdr3_nt: TGTGCCAGCAGCTTAGTAGGGGGCCTCCAAGAGACCCAGTACTTC; cdr3_aa: CASSLVGGLQETQYF
v_call: TRBV20-1; clone_size: many; d_call: TRBD1; j_call: TRBJ2-1; cdr3_nt: TGCAGTGCCCCAACCCGGGACAGGGCCGACAATGAGCAGTTCTTC; cdr3_aa: CSAPTRDRADNEQFF
v_call: TRBV12-3/TRBV12-4; clone_size: many; d_call: -; j_call: TRBJ1-3; cdr3_nt: TGTGCCAGCAGGAGGACCAGGGAGGCGGGCTTCACCATATATTTT; cdr3_aa: CASRRTREAGFTIYF
v_call: TRBV15; clone_size: many; d_call: -; j_call: TRBJ1-3; cdr3_nt: TGTGCCACCAGCAGAGATCGGGGTCCTGGAAACACCATATATTTT; cdr3_aa: CATSRDRGPGNTIYF
v_call: TRBV20-1; clone_size: many; d_call: -; j_call: TRBJ2-3; cdr3_nt: TGCAGTGCTAGCCCCACCTTCACAGATACGCAGTATTTT; cdr3_aa: CSASPTFTDTQYF
v_call: TRBV7-8; clone_size: many; d_call: -; j_call: TRBJ2-3; cdr3_nt: TGTGCCAGCAGCTTAGCGAGGGGTAGCGCAGATACGCAGTATTTT; cdr3_aa: CASSLARGSADTQYF
v_call: TRBV19; clone_size: many; d_call: -; j_call: TRBJ1-2; cdr3_nt: TGTGCCAGTAAGGTTGGGGGGAACGGCTACACCTTC; cdr3_aa: CASKVGGNGYTF
v_call: TRBV12-3/TRBV12-4; clone_size: many; d_call: -; j_call: TRBJ2-3; cdr3_nt: TGTGCCAGCAGTTCCCCCCCTCCAGATACGCAGTATTTT; cdr3_aa: CASSSPPPDTQYF
v_call: TRBV20-1; clone_size: -; d_call: -; j_call: TRBJ2-3; cdr3_nt: TGCAGTGCTGTCCTCCGGGACCGACGGTGGGATACGCAGTATTTT; cdr3_aa: CSAVLRDRRWDTQYF
v_call: TRBV4-3; clone_size: many; d_call: -; j_call: TRBJ2-1; cdr3_nt: TGCGCCAGCAGCCAAGATGCCCTGAGCTCCTACAATGAGCAGTTCTTC; cdr3_aa: CASSQDALSSYNEQFF
v_call: TRBV20-1; clone_size: many; d_call: -; j_call: TRBJ2-5; cdr3_nt: TGCAGTGCACCTAGACTAGGTCAAGAGACCCAGTACTTC; cdr3_aa: CSAPRLGQETQYF
v_call: TRBV4-2; clone_size: -; d_call: -; j_call: TRBJ1-1; cdr3_nt: TGTGCCAGCAGCCAAGAAGTACTGCCGAACACTGAAGCTTTCTTT; cdr3_aa: CASSQEVLPNTEAFF
v_call: TRBV10-3; clone_size: many; d_call: TRBD1; j_call: TRBJ2-4; cdr3_nt: TGTGCCATCAGACCGGGACAGGGTCCTCTAGCCAAAAACATTCAGTACTTC; cdr3_aa: CAIRPGQGPLAKNIQYF
v_call: TRBV4-3; clone_size: -; d_call: -; j_call: TRBJ2-3; cdr3_nt: TGCGCCAGCAGCCCAATTGAGGCTGGATCCCCAGATACGCAGTATTTT; cdr3_aa: CASSPIEAGSPDTQYF
v_call: TRBV4-2; clone_size: many; d_call: TRBD2; j_call: TRBJ2-5; cdr3_nt: TGTGCCAGCAGCCAGGACGAGACTAGCGGGTTTTCTGAGACCCAGTACTTC; cdr3_aa: CASSQDETSGFSETQYF
v_call: TRBV7-6; clone_size: many; d_call: -; j_call: TRBJ2-1; cdr3_nt: TGTGCCAGCAGCTTAGGGGTTGGACAGTCACGGGGCGATGAGCAGTTCTTC; cdr3_aa: CASSLGVGQSRGDEQFF
v_call: TRBV12-3/TRBV12-4; clone_size: many; d_call: -; j_call: TRBJ2-7; cdr3_nt: TGTGCCAGCAGTTTCGGTAGTACGGCAAGCGAGCAGTACTTC; cdr3_aa: CASSFGSTASEQYF
v_call: TRBV4-1; clone_size: few; d_call: -; j_call: TRBJ2-7; cdr3_nt: TGCGCCAGCAGCCGCCAAGACCCCGGGTACGAGCAGTACTTC; cdr3_aa: CASSRQDPGYEQYF
v_call: TRBV7-3; clone_size: many; d_call: TRBD2; j_call: TRBJ2-3; cdr3_nt: TGTGCCAGCAGCTTTGGACTAGCGGGAGCAGATACGCAGTATTTT; cdr3_aa: CASSFGLAGADTQYF
v_call: TRBV7-3; clone_size: medium-sized; d_call: -; j_call: TRBJ2-1; cdr3_nt: TGTGCCAGCAGCTTATTCGGGCTGGGGAGGAATGAGCAGTTCTTC; cdr3_aa: CASSLFGLGRNEQFF
v_call: TRBV7-9; clone_size: many; d_call: -; j_call: TRBJ2-5; cdr3_nt: TGTGCCAGCAGCTCAAGAACAGGTCCACAAGAGACCCAGTACTTC; cdr3_aa: CASSSRTGPQETQYF
v_call: TRBV12-3/TRBV12-4; clone_size: many; d_call: -; j_call: TRBJ1-5; cdr3_nt: TGTGCCAGCAGTGGACGGTATAGCAATCAGCCCCAGCATTTT; cdr3_aa: CASSGRYSNQPQHF
v_call: TRBV7-2; clone_size: -; d_call: -; j_call: TRBJ2-1; cdr3_nt: TGTGCCAGCAGCTCGACAGAAGAACCCTACAATGAGCAGTTCTTC; cdr3_aa: CASSSTEEPYNEQFF
v_call: TRBV28; clone_size: many; d_call: TRBD1; j_call: TRBJ1-1; cdr3_nt: TGTGCCAGCAGTTTAGCTCCCAGGGGGGACACTGAAGCTTTCTTT; cdr3_aa: CASSLAPRGDTEAFF
v_call: TRBV3-1; clone_size: -; d_call: -; j_call: TRBJ2-6; cdr3_nt: TGTGCCAGCAGCCAAGAGACGGGCATGGGGGCCAACGTCCTGACTTTC; cdr3_aa: CASSQETGMGANVLTF
v_call: TRBV13; clone_size: many; d_call: -; j_call: TRBJ1-4; cdr3_nt: TGTGCCAGCAGCTTAGGACTGAAAGGGTACCATAATGAAAAACTGTTTTTT; cdr3_aa: CASSLGLKGYHNEKLFF
v_call: TRBV29-1; clone_size: many; d_call: -; j_call: TRBJ2-2; cdr3_nt: TGCAGCGTTCAGAAAAATGCCGGGGAGCTGTTTTTT; cdr3_aa: CSVQKNAGELFF
v_call: TRBV11-3; clone_size: many; d_call: TRBD2; j_call: TRBJ2-1; cdr3_nt: TGTGCCAGCAGTCTAGCGGGAGGGCCTGTCAATGAGCAGTTCTTC; cdr3_aa: CASSLAGGPVNEQFF
v_call: TRBV29-1; clone_size: many; d_call: TRBD1; j_call: TRBJ1-2; cdr3_nt: TGCAGCGTTGGACAGGGCGACGTGGATCGGAGCTTAGACCGTGGCTACACCTTC; cdr3_aa: CSVGQGDVDRSLDRGYTF
v_call: TRBV4-2; clone_size: few; d_call: -; j_call: TRBJ2-7; cdr3_nt: TGTGCCAGCAGCCAAGAGCTAGTGTGGCTAGATGGGGGGTACGAGCAGTACTTC; cdr3_aa: CASSQELVWLDGGYEQYF
v_call: TRBV12-5; clone_size: many; d_call: -; j_call: TRBJ2-3; cdr3_nt: TGTGCTAGTGGCTGGACTGGAGAAGAACGCACAGATACGCAGTATTTT; cdr3_aa: CASGWTGEERTDTQYF
v_call: TRBV5-1; clone_size: many; d_call: -; j_call: TRBJ2-5; cdr3_nt: TGCGCCAGCAGCTTGGTTGACAGTGGTTTGAAGACCCAGTACTTC; cdr3_aa: CASSLVDSGLKTQYF
v_call: TRBV6-2/TRBV6-3; clone_size: many; d_call: -; j_call: TRBJ2-5; cdr3_nt: TGTGCCAGCAGTTACTCGCGACCCCGTGGGACCCAGTACTTC; cdr3_aa: CASSYSRPRGTQYF
v_call: TRBV6-5; clone_size: many; d_call: -; j_call: TRBJ1-1; cdr3_nt: TGTGCCAGCAGTTACTCGAACAGAATTGGAGGGAACACTGAAGCTTTCTTT; cdr3_aa: CASSYSNRIGGNTEAFF
v_call: TRBV3-1; clone_size: -; d_call: TRBD2; j_call: TRBJ2-1; cdr3_nt: TGTGCCAGCAGCCAAGCAGGGCTACGGGGGGGGTCCTACAATGAGCAGTTCTTC; cdr3_aa: CASSQAGLRGGSYNEQFF
v_call: TRBV7-9; clone_size: many; d_call: -; j_call: TRBJ2-2; cdr3_nt: TGTGCCAGCAGCTTAGTGGCCGCGAACACCGGGGAGCTGTTTTTT; cdr3_aa: CASSLVAANTGELFF
v_call: TRBV5-1; clone_size: many; d_call: TRBD1; j_call: TRBJ2-1; cdr3_nt: TGCGCCAGCAGGTCGACAGGGTATGAGCAGTTCTTC; cdr3_aa: CASRSTGYEQFF
v_call: TRBV9; clone_size: many; d_call: -; j_call: TRBJ2-7; cdr3_nt: TGTGCCAGCAGCGTAGGACAGGTCCCGTACGAGCAGTACTTC; cdr3_aa: CASSVGQVPYEQYF
v_call: TRBV7-2; clone_size: few; d_call: TRBD2; j_call: TRBJ2-3; cdr3_nt: TGTGCCAGCAGCTCCCGACTAGCGGGAGGTTCAGATACGCAGTATTTT; cdr3_aa: CASSSRLAGGSDTQYF